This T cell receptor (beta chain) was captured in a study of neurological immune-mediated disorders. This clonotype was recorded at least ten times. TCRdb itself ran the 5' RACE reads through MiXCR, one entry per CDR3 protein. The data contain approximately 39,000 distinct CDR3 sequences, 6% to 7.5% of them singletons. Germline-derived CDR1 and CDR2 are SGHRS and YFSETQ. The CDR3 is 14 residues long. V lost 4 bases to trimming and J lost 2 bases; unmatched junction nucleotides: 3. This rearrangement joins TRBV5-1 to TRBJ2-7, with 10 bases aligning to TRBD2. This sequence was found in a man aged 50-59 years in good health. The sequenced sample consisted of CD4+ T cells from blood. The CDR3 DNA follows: TGCGCCAGCAGCCCTAGCGGGAGACCCTACGAGCAGTACTTC. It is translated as CASSPSGRPYEQYF.